Following are 15 T cell receptor beta chains from one sample sequenced in a study of shared clonotypes between healthy human individuals. Profiled with immunoSEQ multiplex PCR; TCRdb holds only in-frame clones, not every one. This table has some 200,000 clones, around 63% appearing once. Source material: memory CD4+ T cells sorted from blood. Subset here: CD45RA-negative fraction. These receptors were taken from a man aged 25-45 years in good health.

The V call is TRBV9, the J call TRBJ2-1; TRBD1 agrees at 7 bases. V gave up 3 bases and J gave up 8 bases; unmatched junction bases: 5. The CDR3 contains 13 residues. Germline values: CDR1 SGDLS, CDR2 YYNGEE. In nucleotides, the CDR3 is TGTGCCAGCAGCGACCTCGGACAGGATGAGCAGTTCTTC. Translation: CASSDLGQDEQFF. The entire variable domain, with the rest obtained from reference TRBV9 and TRBJ2-1, is as follows: DSGVTQTPKHLITATGQRVTLRCSPRSGDLSVYWYQQSLDQGLQFLIQYYNGEERAKGNILERFSAQQFPDLHSELNLSSLELGDSALYFCASSDLGQDEQFFGPGTRLTVL.

This clone was detected ten times or more. The V and J genes are TRBV5-4 and TRBJ1-2, with 7 bases lining up with TRBD1. The trim removed 4 bases at V and 4 bases at J, leaving 13 bases unmatched. Germline assignment: CDR1 SGHNT and CDR2 YYREEE (reference sequence). The CDR3 sequence is 16 residues long. CDR3 coding DNA: TGTGCCAGCAGCACGAAGGAGACAGGGAGATTCTATGGCTACACCTTC. Its translation is CASSTKETGRFYGYTF.

The chain has TRBV21-1 and TRBJ1-1. TRBV21-1 is labeled a pseudogene. There are 18 residues in the CDR3. CDR3 region: CASHKRGDSWGKDTEAFF. The CDR3 nucleotides read TGTGCCAGCCACAAAAGGGGAGACAGCTGGGGTAAGGACACTGAAGCTTTCTTT.

The rearrangement links TRBV15 to TRBJ2-7; 10 positions match TRBD2. J gave up 4 bases and V 4 bases, and 4 bases lay outside the gene matches. Germline loops: CDR1 LNHNV, CDR2 YYDKDF (reference sequence). The CDR3 is 14 residues long. The CDR3 sequence is CATSILAGPYEQYF. The CDR3 DNA reads TGTGCCACCAGCATACTAGCGGGACCTTACGAGCAGTACTTC.

The genes are TRBV7-9 and TRBJ1-5; D ambiguous. The CDR3 covers 14 residues. Trimming removed 3 bases at V and 0 bases at J, with 6 bases between. Germline lookup yields CDR1 SEHNR and CDR2 FQNEAQ (reference sequence). The CDR3, as DNA: TGTGCCAGCAGCTTTACATCTAGCAATCAGCCCCAGCATTTT. This sequence encodes CASSFTSSNQPQHF.

The gene calls are TRBV2 and TRBJ1-1, with a possible D match to TRBD1 (5 bases). V shed 7 bases and J shed 2 bases, with 17 bases lying between them. Germline V gene sequence: CDR1 SNHLY, CDR2 FYNNEI. The CDR3 is 15 residues long. CDR3 protein: CASTPAGGKNTEAFF. The CDR3 DNA follows: TGTGCCAGCACCCCCGCGGGGGGGAAAAACACTGAAGCTTTCTTT. The full variable domain, in which reference TRBV2 and TRBJ1-1 provide the parts outside the CDR3, is EPEVTQTPSHQVTQMGQEVILRCVPISNHLYFYWYRQILGQKVEFLVSFYNNEISEKSEIFDDQFSVERPDGSNFTLKIRSTKLEDSAMYFCASTPAGGKNTEAFFGQGTRLTVV.

The J gene is TRBJ1-1, the V gene TRBV2; 11 nucleotides line up with TRBD1. Germline CDR1 is SNHLY and CDR2 is FYNNEI. V lost 6 bases and J lost 6; bases outside the gene matches: 9. The CDR3 length is 15 residues. The CDR3: CASRVGDRGTAEAFF. For the CDR3, the DNA is TGTGCCAGCAGGGTAGGGGACAGGGGGACGGCTGAAGCTTTCTTT.

The chain uses TRBV5-1 and TRBJ1-1; D possibly corresponds to TRBD1 (5 bases). V was pared by 2 bases and J by 1 base, with 9 bases between. The CDR3 covers 14 residues. Germline-derived CDR1 and CDR2 are SGHRS and YFSETQ. CDR3 coding DNA: TGCGCCAGCAGCTTCGGGACCGAGAACACTGAAGCTTTCTTT. Protein: CASSFGTENTEAFF.

J is TRBJ2-7 and V is TRBV5-4, with TRBD2 matching over 7 bases. This CDR3 comprises 15 residues. Trimming cost V 4 bases and J 3 bases; bases outside gene matches: 10. The germline CDR1 and CDR2 sequences are SGHNT and YYREEE (reference sequence). CDR3: CASSRPVGGGYEQYF. CDR3 bases: TGTGCCAGCAGCCGACCCGTGGGGGGGGGCTACGAGCAGTACTTC.

This chain connects TRBV1 to TRBJ2-2; the table calls TRBD2, which could not be checked here. TRBV1 has pseudogene status. The CDR3 is 19 amino acids. This CDR3 is CTSSQPSYCMRTNTGELFF. CDR3 DNA: TGCACCAGCAGCCAACCCTCCTACTGCATGCGGACGAACACCGGGGAGCTGTTTTTT.

The gene calls are TRBV4-1 and TRBJ1-2; 11 bases line up with TRBD1. Trimming removed 1 base from V and 7 bases from J; junction bases left unmatched: 5. The germline V gene has CDR1 MGHRA and CDR2 YSYEKL. There are 15 residues in the CDR3. CDR3 sequence reads: CASSQGTGGAGGYTF. The CDR3, as DNA: TGCGCCAGCAGCCAAGGGACAGGGGGCGCGGGTGGCTACACCTTC.

The chain employs TRBV15 and TRBJ1-4, with no clear D. The germline CDR1 and CDR2 sequences are LNHNV and YYDKDF (reference sequence). Trimming pared 5 bases from V and 8 bases from J, leaving 15 bases between. The CDR3 extends over 14 amino acids. CDR3 region: CATSYAGFGEKLFF. The DNA for the CDR3 is TGTGCCACCAGCTACGCCGGGTTCGGCGAAAAACTGTTTTTT. Full variable domain (rest looked up from reference TRBV15 and TRBJ1-4): DAMVIQNPRYQVTQFGKPVTLSCSQTLNHNVMYWYQQKSSQAPKLLFHYYDKDFNNEADTPDNFQSRRPNTSFCFLDIRSPGLGDTAMYLCATSYAGFGEKLFFGSGTQLSVL.

CDR3 loop: CAWSWGAGEKLFF. The CDR3 DNA sequence: TGTGCCTGGTCATGGGGGGCAGGGGAAAAACTGTTTTTT. This chain links TRBV30 with TRBJ1-4; D is perhaps TRBD1 (6 bases). Germline CDR1 reads GTSNPN; CDR2 reads SVGIG (reference sequence). This CDR3 spans 13 amino acids. Trimming shortened V by 5 bases and J by 8 bases, and 15 bases separated the two germline ends.

A single count supports this clone. V usage is TRBV2 and J usage is TRBJ2-5, with a possible D match to TRBD1 (6 bases). The V gene's germline CDR1 is SNHLY and CDR2 FYNNEI. V lost 6 bases and J lost 5, with 10 bases in between. The CDR3 contains 12 residues. CDR3 in DNA: TGTGCCAGCAGGGAGCAGGGGGAGACCCAGTACTTC. Translated, it gives CASREQGETQYF.

Ten or more counts support this clone. CDR3 coding DNA: TGTGCCAGCAGGACGACCCGGGACAGGTCTAGTAGCGAGCAGTACTTC. Residues: CASRTTRDRSSSEQYF. V gene TRBV2 combines with J gene TRBJ2-7; 8 nucleotides match TRBD1. This CDR3 region has 16 residues. V shed 6 bases, J shed 6 bases, and the junction held 16 bases outside the gene matches. Germline V gives CDR1 SNHLY, CDR2 FYNNEI.